The text below deals with one T cell receptor (beta chain). The antigen remains unidentified. This record comes from a study of OX40 agonist ivuxolimab in advanced cancers. Study in general: The study enrolled dose-escalation patients with hepatocellular carcinoma, melanoma, renal cell or head and neck cancer. Study findings and constraints: CD8+ T cells averaged more expanded clones than CD4+.

This table comes from immunoSEQ multiplex PCR, and its TCRdb copy is limited to in-frame clones, with some not included. Altogether tens of thousands of clones are present, roughly 83% being singletons, with the ten largest covering about 7.4%. Trimming cost V 5 bases and J 8 bases, with 27 bases left between them. The CDR3 consists of 17 residues. Per germline, CDR1 MGHDK and CDR2 SYGVNS. The chain links TRBV25-1 to TRBJ1-2, with D possibly being TRBD1 (6 bases). The clonotype comes from an adult with an advanced solid tumor such as melanoma, head and neck, liver or kidney cancer. The specimen comprised CD4+ or CD8+ T cells sorted from blood, sampled in a trial of the OX40 agonist ivuxolimab. The CDR3 DNA reads TGTGCCAGCAGTCCTAGGGGGGGGCTCCTGCTCGGTGGCGGCTACACCTTC. It is translated as CASSPRGGLLLGGGYTF.